One sample yielded the 3 T cell receptor beta chains listed below, sequenced in a study of shared clonotypes between healthy human individuals. Using immunoSEQ multiplex PCR, the repertoire was profiled, and TCRdb retains in-frame clones only, with some absent. Of roughly 660,000 clones listed, less than 95% are singletons. The sequencing sample was made of memory CD8+ T cells from PBMCs. As to subset: CD45RO+ cells pooled with CCR7-negative TemRA cells. These receptor sequences come from a man younger than 35 in good health. Some clones in this sample may be carry-over from other donors' samples.

The CDR3, as DNA: TGTGCCAGCAGTGTAAACAGGGCCCAGCGGGAGTCCTCCTACGAGCAGTACTTC. Amino acid sequence: CASSVNRAQRESSYEQYF. The chain couples TRBV2 to TRBJ2-7; 8 nucleotides agree with TRBD2. The CDR3 runs 18 residues. The V and J ends lost 4 bases and 0 bases, in that order; junction bases with no gene match: 14. Germline CDR1 SNHLY, CDR2 FYNNEI.

The CDR3 is CASSLFLRRRINANEQFF. CDR3 DNA sequence: TGTGCCAGCAGCTTATTTTTGCGCCGCCGCATAAATGCCAATGAGCAGTTCTTC. This sequence joins TRBV11-2 and TRBJ2-1; D remains unclear. V was trimmed by 2 bases and J by 6 bases, leaving 23 bases between them. The CDR3 is 18 amino acids. Germline values: CDR1 SGHAT, CDR2 FQNNGV.

This chain links TRBV6-5 with TRBJ2-7; 9 positions agree with TRBD2. This CDR3 region has 14 residues. Germline assignment: CDR1 MNHEY and CDR2 SVGAGI. The J segment lost 4 bases and the V segment lost 8 bases, leaving 9 bases of the junction unmatched. The CDR3 DNA follows: TGTGCCAGCGCAAGCGGGAGGCTTTTGTACGAGCAGTACTTC. Its protein is CASASGRLLYEQYF.